Shown below are 30 T cell receptor beta chains from a single sample sequenced in a study of technical replicates of blood from a few donors. Clones were read by immunoSEQ multiplex PCR, and TCRdb kept only the in-frame ones, dropping some. Here the sample spans fewer than 90,000 clones, approximately 93% being singletons. Sequenced: T cells isolated from PBMCs. The receptors were gathered from a human donor in good health.

This clone was seen only a few times. The chain employs TRBV2 and TRBJ1-5; a weak D match, TRBD1 (5 bases). Trimming took 3 bases from V and 3 from J, leaving 9 bases between them. Germline CDR1 reads SNHLY; CDR2 reads FYNNEI. The CDR3 covers 14 residues. The CDR3: CASSEGLINQPQHF. The CDR3 coding sequence is TGTGCCAGCAGTGAGGGGCTGATCAATCAGCCCCAGCATTTT.

The rearrangement links TRBV2 to TRBJ2-3, with D perhaps matching TRBD2 (5 bases). Looked up from germline, CDR1 is SNHLY and CDR2 is FYNNEI. The CDR3 length is 15 residues. V shed 7 bases and J shed 6 bases, with 20 bases lying between them. The CDR3 DNA reads TGTGCCAGCACCCAGCTAGCTTTATCGTTGGATACGCAGTATTTT. Amino acid sequence: CASTQLALSLDTQYF.

Regarding this clone: The junction departs from the called germline gene at one end, perhaps through a read error. This chain joins TRBV7-7 and TRBJ2-3, with 8 bases identical to TRBD2. Germline values: CDR1 SSHAT, CDR2 FNYEAQ (reference sequence). CDR3 size: 16 residues. The CDR3 sequence: CASSPLSGVSTDTQYF. CDR3 DNA: TGTGCTAGCAGCCCTCTTAGCGGGGTTAGCACAGATACGCAGTATTTT.

The V call is TRBV10-1, the J call TRBJ1-4; D is unresolved. The germline gives CDR1 WNHNN, CDR2 SYGVQD (reference sequence). CDR3 length: 18 amino acids. Trimming shortened V by 3 bases and J by 1 base, and 18 bases separated the two germline ends. CDR3 loop: CASSECLSPLRTNEKLFF. CDR3 nucleotides: TGCGCCAGCAGTGAATGTCTCTCCCCCCTCCGAACTAATGAAAAACTGTTTTTT.

The chain recombines TRBV21-1 with TRBJ1-1; no DNA check was done on the table's D call, TRBD1. TRBV21-1 corresponds to a pseudogene. The CDR3 length is 16 residues. CDR3 loop: CASSNWTGGMNTEAFF. The CDR3 DNA is TGTGCCAGCAGCAATTGGACAGGAGGCATGAACACTGAAGCTTTCTTT.

V is TRBV7-9 and J is TRBJ2-5; 8 bases are shared with TRBD1. This CDR3 has 17 residues. V lost 5 bases and J lost 5; bases outside the gene matches: 16. CDR1 and CDR2 (germline): SEHNR, FQNEAQ (reference sequence). For the CDR3, the DNA is TGTGCCAGCAGCGCTGCGACAGGGGTACGTCTGGGGGAGACCCAGTACTTC. Translated, it gives CASSAATGVRLGETQYF.

The chain employs TRBV27 and TRBJ2-7; TRBD2 aligns across 7 bases. There are 13 residues in the CDR3. The germline gives CDR1 MNHEY, CDR2 SMNVEV (reference sequence). Losses at the gene ends were 5 bases for V and 5 bases for J; bases not matched to a gene: 6. The CDR3 region is CASSAKRDNEQYF. CDR3 DNA: TGTGCCAGCAGTGCTAAGCGGGATAACGAGCAGTACTTC.

This clone was observed a single time. The V gene is TRBV29-1, the J gene TRBJ2-7; TRBD2 aligns across 11 bases. The CDR3 runs to 15 residues. V shed 6 bases, J shed 6 bases, and the junction held 13 bases outside the gene matches. Germline V gives CDR1 SQVTM, CDR2 ANQGSEA. This CDR3 reads CSVREGLAAWGEQYF. The CDR3 nucleotides are TGCAGCGTCCGCGAGGGACTAGCGGCGTGGGGCGAGCAGTACTTC.

The chain joins TRBV4-1 to TRBJ2-6; D may be TRBD1 (6 bases). CDR1 is MGHRA, CDR2 YSYEKL, per germline. There are 18 residues in the CDR3. V lost 1 base and J lost 0, with 13 bases in between. CDR3 in amino acids: CASSQVWDTTSGANVLTF. In DNA, the CDR3 is TGCGCCAGCAGCCAAGTTTGGGACACCACCTCTGGGGCCAACGTCCTGACTTTC.

DNA for the CDR3: TGCGCCAGCAGCCTTGGACAGGGGTTATTTGAAGCTTTCTTT. Protein sequence: CASSLGQGLFEAFF. This chain connects TRBV5-1 to TRBJ1-1; 9 bases agree with TRBD1. CDR1 and CDR2 (germline): SGHRS, YFSETQ. V lost 4 bases, J lost 7 bases, and 8 bases stayed unmatched. This CDR3 spans 14 amino acids.

The chain carries TRBV28 and TRBJ2-4; a possible D gene is TRBD2 (7 bases). The germline V gene has CDR1 MDHEN and CDR2 SYDVKM. V was pared by 3 bases and J by 3 bases, with 15 bases between. This CDR3 has 16 amino acids. The DNA of the CDR3 is TGTGCCAGCAGTTTCGGGGGGCATATGGGCAAAAACATTCAGTACTTC. Its translation: CASSFGGHMGKNIQYF.

V usage is TRBV7-7 and J usage is TRBJ2-7, with D tentatively TRBD2 (6 bases). This CDR3 is 17 amino acids long. V dropped 5 bases and J dropped 2 bases, with 22 bases sitting between them. Looked up from germline, CDR1 is SSHAT and CDR2 is FNYEAQ (reference sequence). Here the CDR3 reads CASSPLGSRGAPYEQYF. The CDR3 DNA sequence: TGTGCCAGCAGCCCTCTAGGATCTCGCGGGGCGCCCTACGAGCAGTACTTC.

The chain couples TRBV2 to TRBJ1-5; 7 bases line up with TRBD1. In germline, CDR1 is SNHLY, CDR2 FYNNEI. The length of the CDR3 is 14 residues. The trim removed 7 bases at V and 4 bases at J, leaving 7 bases unmatched. CDR3 nucleotide sequence: TGTGCCAGCACACCGGGACAGAAAAATCAGCCCCAGCATTTT. It codes for CASTPGQKNQPQHF.

This chain uses TRBV28 with TRBJ2-5; D may be TRBD1 (7 bases). This CDR3 has 15 amino acids. V shed 3 bases and J shed 5 bases, with 16 bases lying between them. CDR1 is MDHEN and CDR2 is SYDVKM in the germline V gene. The DNA for the CDR3 is TGTGCCAGCAGTTTTCAAGTGACAGGGAGGGAGACCCAGTACTTC. Residues: CASSFQVTGRETQYF.

V usage is TRBV29-1 and J usage is TRBJ2-1, with no clear D. V shed 3 bases and J shed 0 bases, with 9 bases lying between them. Germline CDR1 is SQVTM and CDR2 is ANQGSEA. This CDR3 spans 14 amino acids. Here the CDR3 DNA reads TGCAGCGTTGATGCAGGTGTCTCCTACAATGAGCAGTTCTTC. The encoded protein is CSVDAGVSYNEQFF.

Only one count was recorded for this clone. The chain uses TRBV7-9 and TRBJ2-1; 10 bases agree with TRBD1. The CDR3 runs 15 residues. The ends lost 5 bases at V and 5 bases at J; junction bases unmatched: 6. Germline V lookup: CDR1 SEHNR, CDR2 FQNEAQ (reference sequence). The CDR3 region is CASSLGQGRDNEQFF. CDR3 coding DNA: TGTGCCAGCAGCCTGGGACAGGGGCGAGACAATGAGCAGTTCTTC.

The V gene is TRBV5-1, the J gene TRBJ2-1; the match to TRBD1 covers 9 bases. Germline V gene data show CDR1 as SGHRS and CDR2 as YFSETQ. This CDR3 comprises 16 residues. Losses at the gene ends were 1 base for V and 3 bases for J; bases not matched to a gene: 5. The CDR3 loop reads CASSLSRTGVYNEQFF. CDR3 nucleotide sequence: TGCGCCAGCAGCTTGTCCAGGACAGGGGTCTACAATGAGCAGTTCTTC.

This clone was observed once. The chain joins TRBV9 to TRBJ2-7; D might be TRBD1 (6 bases). CDR1 is SGDLS, CDR2 YYNGEE, per germline. This CDR3 is built from 14 residues. V lost 0 bases, J lost 6 bases, and 13 bases lay in between. The CDR3 DNA follows: TGTGCCAGCAGCGTAGGCGAGACAGGTACCGAGCAGTACTTC. Protein sequence: CASSVGETGTEQYF.

This clone is a singleton in its sample. V usage is TRBV5-1 and J usage is TRBJ2-5, with D possibly TRBD2 on 6 matching bases. Germline values: CDR1 SGHRS, CDR2 YFSETQ. This CDR3 has 16 residues. Trimming removed 0 bases at V and 1 base at J, with 13 bases between. CDR3 region: CASSLGVSGFQETQYF. The CDR3 DNA reads as TGCGCCAGCAGCTTGGGGGTTAGCGGATTCCAAGAGACCCAGTACTTC.

This sequence joins TRBV7-8 and TRBJ2-3, with 7 nucleotides matching TRBD2. CDR1 SGHVS and CDR2 FQNEAQ come from the germline V gene. The CDR3 has 16 residues. Unmatched junction bases numbered 12, after V lost 7 bases and J lost 2 bases. The CDR3 loop reads CASTPEAAGVTDTQYF. The CDR3 DNA is TGTGCCAGCACCCCGGAGGCTGCGGGGGTCACAGATACGCAGTATTTT.

The chain has TRBV29-1 and TRBJ2-3; tentatively, D is TRBD2 (6 bases). The V gene lost 8 bases and the J gene lost 11 bases, with 14 bases spanning the gap. CDR1 is SQVTM and CDR2 is ANQGSEA in the germline V gene. The CDR3 spans 10 residues. CDR3 protein: CSQTSPRQYF. The CDR3 DNA follows: TGCAGCCAAACTAGCCCGCGGCAGTATTTT.

The CDR3 DNA sequence: TGTGCCAGCAGCACGCGAACGTCAAAATGGGACAGGGAGGAACAGCCCCAGCATTTT. Amino acid sequence: CASSTRTSKWDREEQPQHF. This sequence joins TRBV21-1 and TRBJ1-5; the D call TRBD1 from the table was never checked on the DNA. TRBV21-1 is annotated as a pseudogene. The CDR3 runs to 19 residues.

V usage is TRBV29-1 and J usage is TRBJ1-2, with D maybe TRBD1 (6 bases). The germline gives CDR1 SQVTM, CDR2 ANQGSEA. The CDR3 is 15 residues long. Trimming took 7 bases from V and 4 from J, leaving 22 bases between them. The CDR3 here is CSAAENQGTVYGYTF. DNA for the CDR3: TGCAGCGCTGCCGAGAATCAGGGGACGGTCTATGGCTACACCTTC. Drawing the rest from reference TRBV29-1 and TRBJ1-2, the complete variable domain is SAVISQKPSRDICQRGTSLTIQCQVDSQVTMMFWYRQQPGQSLTLIATANQGSEATYESGFVIDKFPISRPNLTFSTLTVSNMSPEDSSIYLCSAAENQGTVYGYTFGSGTRLTVV.

V and J are TRBV12-5 and TRBJ1-5; D not resolved. Trimming left V 3 bases short and J 0 bases short, with 12 bases between. Germline V gene data show CDR1 as LGHNT and CDR2 as FRNRAP. This CDR3 is built from 16 residues. The CDR3 loop reads CASGLWAQNSNQPQHF. CDR3 nucleotides: TGTGCTAGTGGTTTATGGGCCCAAAATAGCAATCAGCCCCAGCATTTT.

The chain joins TRBV28 to TRBJ2-1, with D perhaps matching TRBD1 (6 bases). V shed 5 bases and J shed 8 bases, with 22 bases lying between them. In germline, CDR1 is MDHEN, CDR2 SYDVKM. This CDR3 has 16 residues. Written as DNA, the CDR3 is TGTGCCAGCAGTGGAACCGGGACACCTTTCCAACATGAGCAGTTCTTC. Its translation: CASSGTGTPFQHEQFF.

This rearrangement joins TRBV2 to TRBJ1-3; 8 nucleotides match TRBD1. Germline-derived CDR1 and CDR2 are SNHLY and FYNNEI. There are 15 residues in the CDR3. Germline trimming cut 6 bases from V and 1 base from J; bases unmatched to any gene: 5. The CDR3 bases are TGTGCCAGCAGCCAGGACAGGGCGTCTGGAAACACCATATATTTT. This gives the protein CASSQDRASGNTIYF.

This chain connects TRBV30 to TRBJ2-7, with D maybe TRBD1 (6 bases). Trimming stripped 2 bases from V and 5 bases from J, with 16 bases between. Germline CDR1 is GTSNPN and CDR2 is SVGIG (reference sequence). This CDR3 has 14 amino acids. The chain's CDR3 is CAWSFWAGDDEQYF. The CDR3 DNA reads TGTGCCTGGAGTTTCTGGGCAGGGGACGACGAGCAGTACTTC.

The rearrangement links TRBV9 to TRBJ2-3, with 8 bases identical to TRBD2. CDR3 size: 17 residues. V dropped 3 bases and J dropped 0; count of bases not matched to a gene: 9. Germline assignment: CDR1 SGDLS and CDR2 YYNGEE. CDR3 nucleotide sequence: TGTGCCAGCAGCGCCAACCCTAGCGGGCGGAGCACAGATACGCAGTATTTT. It translates to CASSANPSGRSTDTQYF.

This clone was counted between two and nine times. The rearrangement joins TRBV10-3 to TRBJ2-1; TRBD1 agrees at 9 bases. V shed 6 bases, J shed 6 bases, and the junction held 9 bases outside the gene matches. Germline V CDR1 and CDR2: ENHRY, SYGVKD. The length of the CDR3 is 15 residues. This CDR3 is CAISAPDRGINEQFF. The CDR3 bases are TGTGCCATCAGCGCCCCGGACAGGGGTATCAATGAGCAGTTCTTC.

V usage is TRBV2 and J usage is TRBJ2-5; 11 bases line up with TRBD2. Germline CDR1 SNHLY, CDR2 FYNNEI. J lost 4 bases, V lost 7 bases, and 14 bases had no gene match. This CDR3 region has 17 residues. CDR3 region: CASMRNSGGVSVETQYF. The CDR3 DNA follows: TGTGCCAGCATGCGAAATAGCGGGGGGGTATCGGTAGAGACCCAGTACTTC.